This T cell receptor beta chain is from a study of regulatory T cells in long-lasting Graves disease. Background on the study: The antithyroid drugs taken by newly diagnosed Graves' patients had been used for under 3 months. The study's findings and limits: Between persistent patients, roughly 2,600 public clonotypes were shared, exceeding the 966 shared between new patients. When disease was persistent, TRBV28, TRBJ1-2 and TRBJ2-5 were the favored segments.

The authors built TCR beta libraries using iRepertoire HTBI primers and Arm-PCR of CDR3 regions. TCRdb reprocessed the multiplex PCR reads with MiXCR, giving one entry per CDR3 protein. The repertoire has about 460,000 distinct CDR3 sequences, about 15% of them found once; the top ten carry roughly 18%. The CDR3 totals 18 residues. J gave up 9 bases and V 0 bases, and 15 bases lay outside the gene matches. Germline CDR1 and CDR2: MGHRA and YSYEKL. Regarding time point: newly diagnosed GD, antithyroid drugs for less than 3 months. Construction of the TCR library relied on RNA isolated from PBMCs. Comments on this clonotype: Its specificity is not known.

This same sample was also part of a study on T cells in Graves' hyperthyroidism and ophthalmopathy.

This specimen consisted of peripheral blood mononuclear cells (PBMCs), obtained at new diagnosis, from a patient treated with antithyroid drugs. The rearrangement uses TRBV4-1 and TRBJ2-2, with TRBD2 matching 8 bases. The source is a woman in her 50s with Graves disease. CDR3 nucleotides: TGCGCCAGCAGCCAAGACTTCGGCGGGAGGTCATTCCGGCGGGAGCTGTTTTTT. Its protein product is CASSQDFGGRSFRRELFF.